These T cell receptor beta chains were read from a single sample in a study of T cells after posttransplantation cyclophosphamide. Profiling relied on immunoSEQ multiplex PCR, and the TCRdb table lists in-frame clones only, not all of them. The sample was found to contain around 25,000 clones, and every one recurs. Sequenced input: PBMCs. These receptors were taken from a woman aged 55 to 70 in good health, CMV-negative, and a related stem cell transplant donor. CDR3s include the opening cysteine and the closing phenylalanine or tryptophan. The D gene is left open where the match is weak. Only some rows state a clone size, as once, few, many or a class for expanded clones.

.	.	12	TRBV29-1	TRBJ2-1	CSVEEPPTEQFF	TGCAGCGTTGAAGAACCTCCGACAGAGCAGTTCTTC
.	.	13	TRBV30	TRBJ1-4	CAFQGSTNEKLFF	TGTGCCTTCCAGGGTTCGACTAATGAAAAACTGTTTTTT
TRBD2	many	17	TRBV7-3	TRBJ2-3	CASSLDGTGGVSDTQYF	TGTGCCAGCAGCTTAGATGGAACGGGAGGTGTATCAGATACGCAGTATTTT
TRBD1	many	14	TRBV6-1	TRBJ2-3	CASSPDRGPYTQYF	TGTGCCAGCAGTCCGGACAGGGGCCCGTATACGCAGTATTTT
.	many	13	TRBV7-3	TRBJ2-1	CASSSLGVDEQFF	TGTGCCAGCAGCTCCCTCGGGGTCGATGAGCAGTTCTTC
.	many	12	TRBV18	TRBJ1-1	CASSLIDREAFF	TGTGCCAGCTCACTAATCGACAGGGAAGCTTTCTTT
TRBD2	many	15	TRBV28	TRBJ2-7	CASILSGRAAYEQYF	TGTGCCAGCATCCTTAGCGGGAGGGCCGCCTACGAGCAGTACTTC
TRBD1	many	14	TRBV6-1	TRBJ2-7	CASNPRGSSYEQYF	TGTGCCAGCAACCCCAGGGGGAGCTCCTACGAGCAGTACTTC
.	many	14	TRBV29-1	TRBJ2-5	CSVTGYEGQETQYF	TGCAGCGTAACAGGGTATGAGGGACAAGAGACCCAGTACTTC
.	many	12	TRBV7-2	TRBJ2-1	CASSSGHSPQFF	TGTGCCAGCAGCTCAGGACATTCACCGCAGTTCTTC
TRBD1	.	16	TRBV19	TRBJ2-3	CASSPIRQGWPDTQYF	TGTGCCAGTAGCCCAATACGACAGGGGTGGCCGGATACGCAGTATTTT
.	.	13	TRBV28	TRBJ1-5	CASSLGPNQPQHF	TGTGCCAGCAGTTTAGGGCCCAATCAGCCCCAGCATTTT
TRBD2	many	15	TRBV7-9	TRBJ2-3	CASSQTSRSTDTQYF	TGTGCCAGCAGCCAGACTAGCCGTAGCACAGATACGCAGTATTTT